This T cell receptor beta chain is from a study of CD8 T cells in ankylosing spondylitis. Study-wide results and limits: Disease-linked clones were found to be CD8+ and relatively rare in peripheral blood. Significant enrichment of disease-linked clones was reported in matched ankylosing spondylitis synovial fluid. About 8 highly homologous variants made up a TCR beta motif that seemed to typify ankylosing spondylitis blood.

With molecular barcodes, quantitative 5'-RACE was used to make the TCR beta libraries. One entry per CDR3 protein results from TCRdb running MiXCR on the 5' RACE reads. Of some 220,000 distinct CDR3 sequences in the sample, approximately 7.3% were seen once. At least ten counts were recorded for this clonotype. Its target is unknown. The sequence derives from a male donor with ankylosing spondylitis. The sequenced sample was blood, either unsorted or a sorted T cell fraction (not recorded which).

CDR3 sequence (DNA): TGTGCCAGCAGTGAATCCGGGACAGAAAATAACTATGGCTACACCTTC. Its translation is CASSESGTENNYGYTF. The rearrangement joins TRBV25-1 to TRBJ1-2; TRBD1 matches 7 bases. The junction had 6 bases not matched to a gene; V was cut back by 1 base and J by 1 base. This CDR3 contains 16 residues. Germline CDR1 and CDR2: MGHDK and SYGVNS.